The T cell receptor (beta chain) described here comes from a study of metastatic and nonmetastatic thyroid tumors. Study-wide background: Across peripheral blood and tumor or nodule tissue samples taken from malignant and benign thyroid patients, the repertoires were compared with one another.

Not a single patient had been given any form of treatment at any point before undergoing thyroid surgery. TCRdb reassembled clones from the PCR reads with MiXCR. In the table there are around 61,000 clones, more than 25% of which are singletons. The sample comprised blood. The clonotype originates from a female donor with papillary thyroid cancer or a benign thyroid nodule (not recorded which). Some clones in this sample may be carry-over from other donors' samples.

CDR3 in amino acids: CASRPSMSAGRYNEQFF. CDR3 DNA: TGTGCCAGCAGGCCCTCCATGTCCGCAGGGCGGTACAATGAGCAGTTCTTC. The J gene is TRBJ2-1, the V gene TRBV11-1; possibly TRBD1 for D (5 bases). V was cut by 6 bases and J by 4 bases, with 22 bases left in between. Germline CDR1 and CDR2: SGHAT and FQDESV (reference sequence). The CDR3 has 17 amino acids.